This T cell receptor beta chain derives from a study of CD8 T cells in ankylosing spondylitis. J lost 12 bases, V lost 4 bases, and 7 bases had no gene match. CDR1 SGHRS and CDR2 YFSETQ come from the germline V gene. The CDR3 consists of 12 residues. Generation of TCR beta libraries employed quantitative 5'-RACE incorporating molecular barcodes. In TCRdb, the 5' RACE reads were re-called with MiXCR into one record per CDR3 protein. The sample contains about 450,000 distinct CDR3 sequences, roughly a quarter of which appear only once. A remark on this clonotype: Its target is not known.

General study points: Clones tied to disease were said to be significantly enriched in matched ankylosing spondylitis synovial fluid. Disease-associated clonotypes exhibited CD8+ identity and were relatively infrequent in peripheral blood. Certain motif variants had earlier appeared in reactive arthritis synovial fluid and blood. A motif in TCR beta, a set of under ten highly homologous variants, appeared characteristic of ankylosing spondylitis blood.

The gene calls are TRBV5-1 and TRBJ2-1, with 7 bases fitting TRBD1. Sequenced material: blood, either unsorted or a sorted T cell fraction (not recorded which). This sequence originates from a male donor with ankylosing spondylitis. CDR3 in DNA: TGCGCCAGCAGCAACAACAGGGGTTGGCAGTTCTTC. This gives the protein CASSNNRGWQFF.